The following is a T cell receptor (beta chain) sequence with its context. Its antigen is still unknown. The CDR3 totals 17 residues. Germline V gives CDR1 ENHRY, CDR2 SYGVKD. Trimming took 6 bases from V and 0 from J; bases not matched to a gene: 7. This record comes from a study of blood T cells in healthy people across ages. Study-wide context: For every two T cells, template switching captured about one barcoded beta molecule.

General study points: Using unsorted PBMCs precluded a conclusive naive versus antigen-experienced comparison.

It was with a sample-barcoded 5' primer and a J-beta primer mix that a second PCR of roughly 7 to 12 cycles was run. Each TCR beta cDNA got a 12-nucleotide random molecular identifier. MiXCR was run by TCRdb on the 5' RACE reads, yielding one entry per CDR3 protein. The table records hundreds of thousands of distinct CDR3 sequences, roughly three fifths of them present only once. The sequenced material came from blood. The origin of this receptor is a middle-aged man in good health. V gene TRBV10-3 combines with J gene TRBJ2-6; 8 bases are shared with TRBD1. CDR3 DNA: TGTGCCATCAGAAGAGGGACAGGAGACTCTGGGGCCAACGTCCTGACTTTC. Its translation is CAIRRGTGDSGANVLTF.